Listed below are T cell receptor beta chains from one sample, sequenced in a study of PD-1 blockade in classical Hodgkin lymphoma. The data were produced by immunoSEQ multiplex PCR, yet TCRdb's version contains in-frame clones alone and is incomplete. The data show 55,000 to 60,000 clones, more than 85% seen once. The input for sequencing was peripheral blood mononuclear cells (PBMCs), taken before the second cycle of nivolumab. The origin of the receptors is a human donor with classical Hodgkin lymphoma. Both conserved end residues are part of each CDR3.

V: TRBV6-1
CDR3: CASAGTRDQPQHF

V: TRBV19
CDR3: CASSKNAAGPIYGYTF

V: TRBV7-9
CDR3: CASSLYPTGGGQDEQYF

V: TRBV9
CDR3: CASSVGTNSNQPQHF

V: TRBV9
CDR3: CASSSYGVAGINQETQYF

V: TRBV5-6
CDR3: CASSFIYGQGPYEQYF

V: TRBV5-1
CDR3: CASSLVWWPSGDGTQPGQETQYF

V: TRBV7-2
CDR3: CASSLQGRSGANVLTF

V: TRBV19
CDR3: CASSFRHKNEQFF

V: TRBV14
CDR3: CASSPGQGANDIQYF

V: TRBV27
CDR3: CASSFLWNTGELFF

V: TRBV28
CDR3: CASSLLGATNEKLFF

V: TRBV7-9
CDR3: CASSLGGGPDSPLHF

V: TRBV19
CDR3: CASSIPNEQFF

V: TRBV2
CDR3: CATLGAVAGYTF

V: TRBV28
CDR3: CASTPTDGGTEAFF

V: TRBV29-1
CDR3: CSVAETHEQYF

V: TRBV21-1
CDR3: CASSKAGRSNQPQHF

V: TRBV2
CDR3: CASSTDRETEAFF

V: TRBV14
CDR3: CASSQDVGGSSPLHF

V: TRBV19
CDR3: CASSIQGAYNEQFF

V: TRBV5-4
CDR3: CASSTDRGRETQYF

V: TRBV7-3
CDR3: CASSSGTSSSDEQFF

V: TRBV19
CDR3: CASSIEEGATYGYTF

V: TRBV11-1
CDR3: CASSLLGRNTGELFF

V: TRBV6-1
CDR3: CASSPGTPYEQYF

V: TRBV25-1
CDR3: CASSGGFNYGYTF

V: TRBV5-1
CDR3: CASSLVTGAVPGLGTDTQYF

V: TRBV7-8
CDR3: CASSRDRAYEQYF

V: TRBV6-5
CDR3: CASRLARGLNEQYF

V: TRBV27
CDR3: CASRGSGNIQYF

V: TRBV2
CDR3: CASSGPGTIPAYEQYF

V: TRBV19
CDR3: CASSIGGTGELFF

V: TRBV7-7
CDR3: CASSLFPGTDYEQYF

V: TRBV15
CDR3: CATSRVTAIKNIQYF

V: TRBV6-5
CDR3: CASRSGTSGFNEQFF

V: TRBV21-1
CDR3: CASSKALNPPRDRRSGELFF

V: TRBV6-6
CDR3: CASSYFPDPQETQYF

V: TRBV7-9
CDR3: CASSSDNDRVYSGNTIYF

V: TRBV9
CDR3: CASSVDGEQYF

V: TRBV6-1
CDR3: CASSELNDRFPEETQYF

V: TRBV21-1
CDR3: CASSNHGHEQYF

V: TRBV6-5
CDR3: CASKGTNSPLHF

V: TRBV28
CDR3: CASSPEPGGNQPQHF

V: TRBV2
CDR3: CASSETSGGASGELFF

V: TRBV5-1
CDR3: CASSGNWGDTEAFF

V: TRBV2
CDR3: CASSGGSGPTTGELFF

V: TRBV30
CDR3: CAWSVGTAENQPQHF

V: TRBV5-1
CDR3: CASSLLGVGSSDEQFF

V: TRBV7-2
CDR3: CASSEGQGGGYTF

V: TRBV6-1
CDR3: CASSAYRDSAGAYEQYF

V: TRBV4-2
CDR3: CATRSGGASEQFF

V: TRBV6-1
CDR3: CASRPGSSYEQYF

V: TRBV19
CDR3: CASSIVAGIGGDEQFF

V: TRBV6-4
CDR3: CASSASPGPLVEQYF

V: TRBV27
CDR3: CASSQRDRDSYEQYF

V: TRBV25-1
CDR3: CASSEYYRTNQETQYF